The present T cell receptor beta chain was sequenced within a study of T cell changes during pregnancy in multiple sclerosis. Profiled with immunoSEQ multiplex PCR; TCRdb holds only in-frame clones, not every one. The data contain about 30,000 clones, about 93% of them singletons. Germline V gives CDR1 MNHEY, CDR2 SMNVEV (reference sequence). This CDR3 is built from 16 residues. V lost 5 bases and J lost 3, with 14 bases in between. The sequence was obtained from a female donor with multiple sclerosis, enrolled in a pregnancy study. The genes are TRBV27 and TRBJ1-6; unclear D gene. This specimen was CD4+ T cells from peripheral blood mononuclear cells, taken after pregnancy. The CDR3 DNA sequence: TGTGCCAGCAGTCCGCGGTGGGAGGGCTATAATTCACCCCTCCACTTT. This codes for CASSPRWEGYNSPLHF.